Listed below are T cell receptor beta chains from one sample, sequenced in a study of blood T cell repertoires in COVID-19. TCRdb's table, derived via immunoSEQ multiplex PCR, lists solely in-frame clones and lacks some. The sample has approximately 230,000 clones, around 83% seen once. The source material was peripheral blood. Receptors were obtained from an elderly man with acute or convalescent COVID-19. Both conserved end residues are part of each CDR3. A D gene is named only where the DNA matches it firmly. The size field is filled for only some rows; it gives once, few, many or a size class.

TRBJ1-5	TRBV7-9	NA	NA	TGTGCCAGCAGCTTCGGACAGCTGGCCGATAGCAATCAGCCCCAGCATTTT	CASSFGQLADSNQPQHF
TRBJ2-7	TRBV24-1	NA	NA	TGTGCCACCAGTGATTTGCGCGAGCAGTACTTC	CATSDLREQYF
TRBJ1-3	TRBV4-1	NA	few	TGCGCCAGCAGCCAAGATTCAGGGGCTGGAAACACCATATATTTT	CASSQDSGAGNTIYF
TRBJ2-5	TRBV6-2/TRBV6-3	NA	NA	TGTGCCAGCAGTAACGGACAGGGAGGGACAGAGACCCAGTACTTC	CASSNGQGGTETQYF
TRBJ2-2	TRBV9	TRBD2	NA	TGTGCCAGCAGCGTCGGGACTAGCGCCACCGGGGAGCTGTTTTTT	CASSVGTSATGELFF
TRBJ2-7	TRBV6-5	TRBD1	many	TGTGCCAGCAGTATAGGGGACAGGGGGCGCAAGGAGCAGTACTTC	CASSIGDRGRKEQYF
TRBJ2-5	TRBV7-2	TRBD1	NA	TGTGCCAGCAGCCAACGGCAGGGGGCTTGGGAGACCCAGTACTTC	CASSQRQGAWETQYF
TRBJ1-2	TRBV5-6	NA	NA	TGTGCCAGCAGCTTGAGTGCGAGCTACACCTTC	CASSLSASYTF
TRBJ1-3	TRBV7-2	TRBD1	NA	TGTGCCAGCAGCTCCAACCGGGACAGGGTATCCGGAAACACCATATATTTT	CASSSNRDRVSGNTIYF
TRBJ1-2	TRBV7-9	TRBD1	many	TGTGCCAGCAGCGACCGGACAGGCTATGGCTACACCTTC	CASSDRTGYGYTF
TRBJ2-1	TRBV4-1	TRBD1	few	TGCGCCAGCAGCCACCGGGACAGTTACAATGAGCAGTTCTTC	CASSHRDSYNEQFF